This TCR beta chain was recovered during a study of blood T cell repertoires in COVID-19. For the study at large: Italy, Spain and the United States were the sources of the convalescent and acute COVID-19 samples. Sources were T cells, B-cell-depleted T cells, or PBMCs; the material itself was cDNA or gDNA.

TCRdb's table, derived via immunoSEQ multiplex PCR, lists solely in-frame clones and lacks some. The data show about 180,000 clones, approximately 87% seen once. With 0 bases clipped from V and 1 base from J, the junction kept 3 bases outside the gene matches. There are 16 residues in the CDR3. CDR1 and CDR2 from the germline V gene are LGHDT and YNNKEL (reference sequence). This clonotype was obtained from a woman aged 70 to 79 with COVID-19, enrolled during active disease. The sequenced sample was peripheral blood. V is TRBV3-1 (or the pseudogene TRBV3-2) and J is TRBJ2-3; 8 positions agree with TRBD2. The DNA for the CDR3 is TGTGCCAGCAGCCAAGATCGAGCGGGAGGCACAGATACGCAGTATTTT. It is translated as CASSQDRAGGTDTQYF.